This entry is about one T cell receptor (beta chain). The data were taken from a study of blood T cell repertoires in COVID-19. Study background: Sample material is recorded as cDNA or gDNA derived from T cells, B-cell-depleted T cells, or PBMCs.

The CDR3 extends over 15 amino acids. Trimming cost V 4 bases and J 0 bases; bases outside gene matches: 3. CDR1 is SGHAT and CDR2 is FQNNGV in the germline V gene. Here immunoSEQ multiplex PCR was the method, and the copy in TCRdb shows in-frame clones only, minus some. The sample contains some 700,000 clones, around 89% of which appear only once. J is TRBJ1-1 and V is TRBV11-2, with 9 bases matching TRBD1. The sequence came from a woman under 30 with acute or convalescent COVID-19. Sample: peripheral blood. The CDR3 spells CASSWGTGMNTEAFF. In DNA form, the CDR3 reads TGTGCCAGCAGCTGGGGGACAGGGATGAACACTGAAGCTTTCTTT.